What follows describes a single T cell receptor (beta chain). Its target is unknown. 13 Jbeta primers and 60 Vbeta primers were used for the PCR. Sequencing was performed with immunoSEQ multiplex PCR; in TCRdb, only in-frame clones are kept and a portion is missing. The repertoire consists of approximately 100,000 clones, with more than 65% occurring once and the leading ten covering approximately 4.3%. Per germline, CDR1 GTSNPN and CDR2 SVGIG (reference sequence). The CDR3 runs 14 residues. V lost 2 bases and J lost 4, with 14 bases in between. This entry comes from a study of cytomegalovirus exposure and HLA in healthy donors. Overall study results and limits: Within the data, a cluster of highly shared sequence variants was likely a sequencing artifact. Analysis was performed later, and it showed HLA-associated TCR beta chains to be more clonally expanded than equally common others.

The source is a woman younger than 30 in good health and CMV-seropositive. The rearrangement uses TRBV30 and TRBJ1-2; the D gene is possibly TRBD1 (6 bases). The specimen sequenced was PBMCs. The CDR3 region is CAWSSGQNPYGYTF. CDR3 nucleotide sequence: TGTGCCTGGAGTTCGGGACAAAATCCCTATGGCTACACCTTC.